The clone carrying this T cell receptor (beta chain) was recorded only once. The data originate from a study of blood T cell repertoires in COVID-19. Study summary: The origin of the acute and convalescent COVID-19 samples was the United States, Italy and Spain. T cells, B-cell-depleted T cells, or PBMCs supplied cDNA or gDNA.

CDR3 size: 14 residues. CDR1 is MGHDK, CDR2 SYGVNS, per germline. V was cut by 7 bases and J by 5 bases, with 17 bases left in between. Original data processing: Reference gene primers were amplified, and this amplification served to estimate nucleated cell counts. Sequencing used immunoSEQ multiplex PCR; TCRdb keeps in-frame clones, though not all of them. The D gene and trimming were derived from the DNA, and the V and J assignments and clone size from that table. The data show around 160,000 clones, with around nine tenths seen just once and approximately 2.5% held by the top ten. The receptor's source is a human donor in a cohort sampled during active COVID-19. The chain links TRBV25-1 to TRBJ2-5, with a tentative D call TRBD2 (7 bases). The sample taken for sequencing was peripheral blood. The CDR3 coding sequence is TGTGCCAGCAAGGGGGAGGGCCCGTGGGAGACCCAGTACTTC. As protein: CASKGEGPWETQYF.